These 32 T cell receptor beta chains came from one sample sequenced in a study of blood T cell repertoires in COVID-19. The protocol was immunoSEQ multiplex PCR, while the TCRdb copy is restricted to in-frame clones and leaves out a portion. The sample includes around 220,000 clones, around nine tenths of them seen just once. Input material: peripheral blood. These receptors were obtained from a woman in her thirties or forties who had recovered from COVID-19.

V usage is TRBV27 and J usage is TRBJ2-7; TRBD2 might be the D (7 bases). Germline values: CDR1 MNHEY, CDR2 SMNVEV (reference sequence). The ends were cut back, 5 bases at V and 3 bases at J, with 26 bases in the middle. The CDR3 consists of 18 residues. DNA for the CDR3: TGTGCCAGCAGTCCTAGGGGGGGACACCAACAACCAGACTACGAGCAGTACTTC. Amino acid sequence: CASSPRGGHQQPDYEQYF.

The rearrangement joins TRBV10-1 to TRBJ2-5; 7 positions agree with TRBD1. There are 16 residues in the CDR3. After removal of 2 bases from V and 4 bases from J, the junction contained 10 bases not matched to a gene. The germline V gene encodes CDR1 WNHNN and CDR2 SYGVQD (reference sequence). This CDR3 reads CASSENGRGSGETQYF. CDR3 nucleotide sequence: TGCGCCAGCAGTGAGAACGGCAGGGGGTCGGGAGAGACCCAGTACTTC.

The rearrangement joins TRBV4-3 to TRBJ1-2, with 7 nucleotides matching TRBD1. CDR1 is LGHNA, CDR2 YSLEER, per germline. The junction had 4 bases not matched to a gene; V was cut back by 3 bases and J by 0 bases. The CDR3 has 15 amino acids. This chain's CDR3 is CASSHPDRPNYGYTF. Written as DNA, the CDR3 is TGCGCCAGCAGCCATCCGGACAGGCCTAACTATGGCTACACCTTC.

The rearrangement uses TRBV18 and TRBJ2-7; D uncertain. Deletions cut 3 bases from V and 3 bases from J, with 12 bases between. The length of the CDR3 is 14 residues. Per germline, CDR1 KGHSH and CDR2 LQKENI. DNA of the CDR3: TGTGCCAGCTCACCGGCCAGTCTTGGCTACGAGCAGTACTTC. As protein: CASSPASLGYEQYF.

V is TRBV4-1 and J is TRBJ2-5; 8 bases are a match to TRBD1. Losses at the gene ends were 0 bases for V and 5 bases for J; bases not matched to a gene: 8. Germline-derived CDR1 and CDR2 are MGHRA and YSYEKL. The CDR3 sequence is 16 residues long. CDR3 bases: TGCGCCAGCAGCCAAGACTGGGGACAGGCGGCGGAGACCCAGTACTTC. Protein: CASSQDWGQAAETQYF.

This clone has more than one count but fewer than ten. The chain joins TRBV11-1 to TRBJ2-2, with D possibly TRBD1 on 6 matching bases. The CDR3 is made up of 15 amino acids. CDR1 and CDR2 (germline): SGHAT, FQDESV (reference sequence). The V and J ends lost 3 bases and 8 bases respectively, with 16 bases between them. CDR3 protein: CASSLGHSSLGELFF. CDR3 nucleotides: TGTGCCAGCAGCTTGGGACACAGCTCCCTTGGGGAGCTGTTTTTT.

The J gene is TRBJ2-7, the V gene TRBV28; D uncertain. This CDR3 has 13 residues. CDR1 and CDR2 from the germline V gene are MDHEN and SYDVKM. V lost 4 bases and J 1 base, leaving 8 bases between the germline ends. The CDR3 sequence: CASSSGRSYEQYF. The CDR3 bases are TGTGCCAGCAGTTCTGGCAGATCCTACGAGCAGTACTTC.

This clone turned up a few times. V usage is TRBV5-1 and J usage is TRBJ2-2, with D perhaps matching TRBD1 (5 bases). V was clipped by 0 bases and J by 5 bases, with 8 bases between them. This CDR3 contains 14 residues. The germline gives CDR1 SGHRS, CDR2 YFSETQ. In DNA form, the CDR3 reads TGCGCCAGCAGCTTGGCAGGGAAGACCGGGGAGCTGTTTTTT. It yields the protein CASSLAGKTGELFF.

The gene calls are TRBV28 and TRBJ2-2, with a weak D call TRBD2 (5 bases). Looked up from germline, CDR1 is MDHEN and CDR2 is SYDVKM. Trimming cost V 1 base and J 5 bases, with 11 bases left between them. CDR3 length: 15 residues. The CDR3 is CASSLFGGETGELFF. CDR3 nucleotide sequence: TGTGCCAGCAGTTTATTTGGAGGTGAAACCGGGGAGCTGTTTTTT.

CDR3 DNA: TGTGCCAGCAGCTTAGAGGAGGACGGCGAGCAGTACTTC. Its protein is CASSLEEDGEQYF. The genes are TRBV11-3 and TRBJ2-7, with D perhaps TRBD2 (5 bases). The CDR3 is 13 residues long. The germline V and J ends were trimmed by 0 bases and 6 bases, with 9 bases remaining between them. Per the germline V gene, CDR1 is SGHNT and CDR2 is YENEEA.

The CDR3 bases are TGCGCCAGCAGCTTTCCAGGGAGGGAGAGCTACGAGCAGTACTTC. This gives the protein CASSFPGRESYEQYF. The chain links TRBV5-1 to TRBJ2-7; 7 bases fit TRBD2. The CDR3 is made up of 15 amino acids. Germline values: CDR1 SGHRS, CDR2 YFSETQ. The trim removed 2 bases at V and 3 bases at J, leaving 8 bases unmatched.

The chain recombines TRBV10-2 with TRBJ2-1, with D perhaps TRBD1 (6 bases). V shed 10 bases and J shed 6 bases, with 10 bases lying between them. This CDR3 is 11 amino acids long. Germline V CDR1 and CDR2: WSHSY, SAAADI. DNA for the CDR3: TGCGCCACGCAACAGGGCAATGAGCAGTTCTTC. Its translation is CATQQGNEQFF.

This chain links TRBV14 with TRBJ2-7, with no clear D. Germline V gives CDR1 SGHDN, CDR2 FVKESK. V lost 6 bases and J 6 bases, leaving 9 bases between the germline ends. The CDR3 spans 11 residues. CDR3 protein: CASSGGFEQYF. Written as DNA, the CDR3 is TGTGCCAGCAGTGGCGGTTTCGAGCAGTACTTC.

V is TRBV28 and J is TRBJ2-4, with D possibly being TRBD1 (6 bases). Trimming stripped 5 bases from V and 1 base from J, with 15 bases between. The CDR3 contains 16 residues. Germline CDR1 reads MDHEN; CDR2 reads SYDVKM. The CDR3 DNA sequence: TGTGCCAGCAGTCCGCCCCCCGACAGGGCCAAAAACATTCAGTACTTC. Amino acids: CASSPPPDRAKNIQYF.

This sequence joins TRBV3-1 (or the pseudogene TRBV3-2) and TRBJ2-4; 10 positions agree with TRBD2. CDR1 and CDR2 (germline): LGHDT, YNNKEL (reference sequence). V was pared by 0 bases and J by 4 bases, with 6 bases of the junction left unmatched. The CDR3 length is 17 residues. CDR3 DNA sequence: TGTGCCAGCAGCCAAGATGCAGCGGGAGGGCCAAAAAACATTCAGTACTTC. Residues: CASSQDAAGGPKNIQYF.

This chain connects TRBV5-1 to TRBJ2-5; D unclear. Germline V lookup: CDR1 SGHRS, CDR2 YFSETQ. The CDR3 consists of 14 residues. Trimming removed 0 bases at V and 1 base at J, with 7 bases between. CDR3 amino acids: CASSLGAVQETQYF. CDR3 in DNA: TGCGCCAGCAGCTTGGGGGCCGTCCAAGAGACCCAGTACTTC.

The J gene is TRBJ1-2, the V gene TRBV5-8; no firm D call. The CDR3 consists of 16 residues. Germline assignment: CDR1 SGHTS and CDR2 YDEGEE. Trimming cost V 0 bases and J 7 bases, with 19 bases left between them. In nucleotides, the CDR3 is TGTGCCAGCAGCTTGGGTTTTGAACTCCCATCGGGTGGCTACACCTTC. Amino acids: CASSLGFELPSGGYTF.

The chain combines TRBV19 with TRBJ1-5, with 9 bases aligning to TRBD1. Trimming took 7 bases from V and 0 from J; bases not matched to a gene: 22. Germline V gene lookup returns CDR1 LNHDA and CDR2 SQIVND (reference sequence). The CDR3 totals 21 residues. The DNA of the CDR3 is TGTGCCAGTATCGATACATCCGGCGGGACAGGGAGGGGTGATAGCAATCAGCCCCAGCATTTT. Its protein product is CASIDTSGGTGRGDSNQPQHF.

This chain uses TRBV18 with TRBJ2-5, with D possibly matching TRBD2 (6 bases). The CDR3 length is 13 residues. V lost 4 bases and J lost 2, with 8 bases in between. Germline V gene lookup returns CDR1 KGHSH and CDR2 LQKENI. CDR3 nucleotides: TGTGCCAGCTCACGGGGACTTCAAGAGACCCAGTACTTC. Translated, it gives CASSRGLQETQYF.

This chain's CDR3 is CAWSPESNYGYTF. The CDR3 bases are TGTGCCTGGAGTCCGGAGTCTAACTATGGCTACACCTTC. This chain uses TRBV30 with TRBJ1-2; D uncertain. V lost 2 bases and J 0 bases, leaving 7 bases between the germline ends. Germline CDR1 and CDR2: GTSNPN and SVGIG (reference sequence). The length of the CDR3 is 13 residues.

This clone was seen a single time. The J gene is TRBJ1-2, the V gene TRBV6-2 or TRBV6-3; 9 nucleotides line up with TRBD1. The CDR3 runs 14 residues. The germline CDR1 and CDR2 sequences are MNHEY and SVGEGT. J lost 6 bases, V lost 2 bases, and 4 bases had no gene match. The CDR3 DNA is TGTGCCAGCAGTTACCGACAGGGGGTAAATGGCTACACCTTC. Its translation is CASSYRQGVNGYTF.

The CDR3 region is CASRSRQDSNQPQHF. The CDR3 region has the DNA TGTGCCAGCAGATCCCGACAGGATAGCAATCAGCCCCAGCATTTT. The V call is TRBV2, the J call TRBJ1-5; maybe TRBD1 (6 bases). The CDR3 consists of 15 residues. Germline loops: CDR1 SNHLY, CDR2 FYNNEI. V was cut by 6 bases and J by 0 bases, with 12 bases left in between.

Notes on this clone: Other DNA sequences in the sample encode the same CDR3. The genes are TRBV7-3 and TRBJ2-2, with no clear D. CDR3 length: 13 residues. Germline V gene sequence: CDR1 SGHTA, CDR2 FQGTGA. Trimming removed 5 bases from V and 4 bases from J, with 8 bases in between. CDR3 sequence (DNA): TGTGCCAGCAGCCCCGGTGGCACCGGGGAGCTGTTTTTT. Protein product: CASSPGGTGELFF.

The chain combines TRBV2 with TRBJ1-3; TRBD1 matches at 9 bases. This CDR3 is 14 amino acids long. Losses at the gene ends were 4 bases for V and 8 bases for J; bases not matched to a gene: 6. From germline, CDR1 is SNHLY and CDR2 FYNNEI. CDR3: CASSGTGVGYTIYF. The CDR3 nucleotides are TGTGCCAGCAGTGGGACAGGGGTTGGGTACACCATATATTTT.

The chain recombines TRBV10-3 with TRBJ1-4; 7 bases fit TRBD1. This CDR3 is 14 amino acids long. Germline V lookup: CDR1 ENHRY, CDR2 SYGVKD. V shed 6 bases and J 5 bases; nucleotides not matched to a gene: 6. The CDR3 loop is CAIRRQGPNEKLFF. The CDR3, as DNA: TGTGCCATCAGAAGACAGGGACCCAATGAAAAACTGTTTTTT.

The chain recombines TRBV18 with TRBJ2-7, with TRBD1 matching over 11 bases. Germline CDR1 is KGHSH and CDR2 is LQKENI. There are 15 residues in the CDR3. After removal of 1 base from V and 3 bases from J, the junction contained 2 bases not matched to a gene. The CDR3 DNA sequence: TGTGCCAGCTCACCACGGACAGGGGGCGACTACGAGCAGTACTTC. This encodes CASSPRTGGDYEQYF.

The chain links TRBV24-1 to TRBJ2-3; the D is unclear. The germline CDR1 and CDR2 sequences are KGHDR and SFDVKD. V was cut by 4 bases and J by 6 bases, with 7 bases left in between. The CDR3 totals 12 residues. This CDR3 is CATSESGDTQYF. The CDR3 coding sequence is TGTGCCACCAGTGAATCAGGTGATACGCAGTATTTT.

The J gene is TRBJ1-5, the V gene TRBV10-2, with D perhaps TRBD1 (6 bases). CDR3 length: 14 amino acids. The V gene lost 6 bases and the J gene lost 2 bases, with 11 bases spanning the gap. Germline assignment: CDR1 WSHSY and CDR2 SAAADI. The CDR3 bases are TGCGCCAGCAGAAGGACAGAGGGCAATCAGCCCCAGCATTTT. As protein: CASRRTEGNQPQHF.

V and J are TRBV28 and TRBJ2-2; D possibly corresponds to TRBD1 (6 bases). The CDR3 runs to 16 residues. Per germline, CDR1 MDHEN and CDR2 SYDVKM. Between the trimmed V and J ends, which lost 0 bases and 5 bases, there was a span of 13 bases. CDR3: CASSLWNRATTGELFF. In nucleotides, the CDR3 is TGTGCCAGCAGTTTATGGAACAGGGCCACGACCGGGGAGCTGTTTTTT.

Concerning this clone: The same CDR3 also results from other DNA sequences found in this sample. V gene TRBV19 combines with J gene TRBJ1-4; TRBD1 might be the D (5 bases). The CDR3 has 15 residues. Per germline, CDR1 LNHDA and CDR2 SQIVND (reference sequence). Trimming cost V 3 bases and J 4 bases, with 12 bases left between them. The CDR3 region has the DNA TGTGCCAGTAGTATCGGCGGACAACATAATGAAAAACTGTTTTTT. This gives the protein CASSIGGQHNEKLFF.

The CDR3 DNA is TGTGCCTGGCGTCTAGCCGGCACCGGGGAGCTGTTTTTT. Residues: CAWRLAGTGELFF. This chain links TRBV13 with TRBJ2-2; D perhaps matches TRBD2 (5 bases). The CDR3 consists of 13 residues. V was cut by 11 bases and J by 4 bases, with 14 bases left in between. Per the germline V gene, CDR1 is PRHDT and CDR2 is FYEKMQ (reference sequence). The full variable domain, rest sourced from reference TRBV13 and TRBJ2-2, is AAGVIQSPRHLIKEKRETATLKCYPIPRHDTVYWYQQGPGQDPQFLISFYEKMQSDKGSIPDRFSAQQFSDYHSELNMSSLELGDSALYFCAWRLAGTGELFFGEGSRLTVL.

The chain employs TRBV2 and TRBJ2-5; D call uncertain. Germline loops: CDR1 SNHLY, CDR2 FYNNEI. The CDR3 sequence is 12 residues long. The V gene lost 2 bases and the J gene lost 5 bases, with 6 bases spanning the gap. The CDR3 spells CASSESRETQYF. CDR3 coding DNA: TGTGCCAGCAGTGAAAGCCGGGAGACCCAGTACTTC.